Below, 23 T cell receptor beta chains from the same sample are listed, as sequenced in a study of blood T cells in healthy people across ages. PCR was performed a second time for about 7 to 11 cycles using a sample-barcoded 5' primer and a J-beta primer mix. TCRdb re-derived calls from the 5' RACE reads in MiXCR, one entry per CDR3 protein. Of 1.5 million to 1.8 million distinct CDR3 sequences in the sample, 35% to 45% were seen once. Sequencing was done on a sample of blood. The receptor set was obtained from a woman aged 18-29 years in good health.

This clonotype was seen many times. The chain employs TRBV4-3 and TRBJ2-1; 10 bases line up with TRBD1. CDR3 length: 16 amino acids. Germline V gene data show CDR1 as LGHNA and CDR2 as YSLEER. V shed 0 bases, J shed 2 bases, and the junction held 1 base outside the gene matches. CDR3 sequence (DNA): TGCGCCAGCAGCCAAGAAGGGACAGGGGCCTACAATGAGCAGTTCTTC. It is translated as CASSQEGTGAYNEQFF.

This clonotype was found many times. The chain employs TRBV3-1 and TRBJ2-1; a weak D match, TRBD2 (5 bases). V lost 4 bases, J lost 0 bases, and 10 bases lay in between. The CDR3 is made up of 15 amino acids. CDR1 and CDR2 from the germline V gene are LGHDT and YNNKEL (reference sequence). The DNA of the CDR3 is TGTGCCAGCAGCCGAGGGATGAGCTCCTACAATGAGCAGTTCTTC. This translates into CASSRGMSSYNEQFF.

For the CDR3, the DNA is TGTGCCAGCAGCCCCAGAGAAGGGTACTATGGCTACACCTTC. Its protein product is CASSPREGYYGYTF. The rearrangement joins TRBV7-9 to TRBJ1-2; D remains unclear. The CDR3 extends over 14 amino acids. Germline-derived CDR1 and CDR2 are SEHNR and FQNEAQ (reference sequence). The V and J ends lost 5 bases and 3 bases respectively, with 13 bases between them.

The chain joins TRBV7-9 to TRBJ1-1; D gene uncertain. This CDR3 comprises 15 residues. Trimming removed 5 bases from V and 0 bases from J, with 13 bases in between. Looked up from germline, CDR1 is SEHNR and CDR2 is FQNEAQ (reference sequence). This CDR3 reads CASSDPDGLNTEAFF. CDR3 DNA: TGTGCCAGCAGCGACCCGGACGGACTGAACACTGAAGCTTTCTTT. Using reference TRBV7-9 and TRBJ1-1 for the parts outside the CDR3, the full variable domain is DTGVSQNPRHKITKRGQNVTFRCDPISEHNRLYWYRQTLGQGPEFLTYFQNEAQLEKSRLLSDRFSAERPKGSFSTLEIQRTEQGDSAMYLCASSDPDGLNTEAFFGQGTRLTVV.

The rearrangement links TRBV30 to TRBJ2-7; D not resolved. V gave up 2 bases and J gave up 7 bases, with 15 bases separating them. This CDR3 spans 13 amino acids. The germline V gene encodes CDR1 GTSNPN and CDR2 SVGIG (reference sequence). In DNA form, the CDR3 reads TGTGCCTGGAGTAGGGCAGGACCTACGGAGCAGTACTTC. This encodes CAWSRAGPTEQYF.

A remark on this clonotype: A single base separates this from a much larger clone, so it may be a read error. In DNA form, the CDR3 reads TGTGCCTCCAGTGATTCCGGGACTAGCGGGATTTACGAGCAGTACTTC. Protein product: CASSDSGTSGIYEQYF. The chain is built from TRBV24-1 and TRBJ2-7; 13 nucleotides match TRBD2. The CDR3 runs 16 residues. The germline gives CDR1 KGHDR, CDR2 SFDVKD.

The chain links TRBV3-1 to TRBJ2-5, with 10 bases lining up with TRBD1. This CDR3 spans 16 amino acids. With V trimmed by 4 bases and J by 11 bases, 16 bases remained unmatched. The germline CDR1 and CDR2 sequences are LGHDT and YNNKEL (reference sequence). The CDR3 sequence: CASSLAGTGDRNEQYF. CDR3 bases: TGTGCCAGCAGCCTTGCCGGGACAGGGGATAGAAATGAGCAGTACTTC.

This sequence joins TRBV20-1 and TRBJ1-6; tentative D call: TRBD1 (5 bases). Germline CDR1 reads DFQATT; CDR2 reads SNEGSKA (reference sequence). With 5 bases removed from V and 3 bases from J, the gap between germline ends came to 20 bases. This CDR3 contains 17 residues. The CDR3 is CSAPSPTRGFYNSPLHF. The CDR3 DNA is TGCAGTGCTCCCTCCCCCACTAGGGGTTTCTATAATTCACCCCTCCACTTT.

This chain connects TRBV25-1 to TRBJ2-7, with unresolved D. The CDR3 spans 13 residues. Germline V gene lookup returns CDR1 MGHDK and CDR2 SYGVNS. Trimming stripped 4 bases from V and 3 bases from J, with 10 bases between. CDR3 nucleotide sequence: TGTGCCAGCAGTGTTGGCATTAACTACGAGCAGTACTTC. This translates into CASSVGINYEQYF.

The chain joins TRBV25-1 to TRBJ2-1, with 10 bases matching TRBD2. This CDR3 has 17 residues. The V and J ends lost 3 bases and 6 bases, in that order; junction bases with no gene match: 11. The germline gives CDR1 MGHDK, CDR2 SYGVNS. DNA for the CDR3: TGTGCCAGCAGTGATTTTAGCGGGGGGCTTCACCGCAATGAGCAGTTCTTC. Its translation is CASSDFSGGLHRNEQFF.

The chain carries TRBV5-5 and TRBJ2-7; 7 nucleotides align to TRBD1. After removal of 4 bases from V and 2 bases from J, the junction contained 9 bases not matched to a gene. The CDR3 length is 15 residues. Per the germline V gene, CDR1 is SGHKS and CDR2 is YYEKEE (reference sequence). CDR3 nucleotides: TGTGCCAGCAGCCCTGATGACAGGGTGACCTACGAGCAGTACTTC. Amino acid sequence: CASSPDDRVTYEQYF.

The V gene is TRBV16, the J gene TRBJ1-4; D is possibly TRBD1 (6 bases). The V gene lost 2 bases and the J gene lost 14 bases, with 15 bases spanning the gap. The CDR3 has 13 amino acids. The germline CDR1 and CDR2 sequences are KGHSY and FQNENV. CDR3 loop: CASSQPAGQGLFF. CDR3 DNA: TGTGCCAGCAGCCAACCTGCGGGACAAGGGCTGTTTTTT. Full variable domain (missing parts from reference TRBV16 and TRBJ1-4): GEEVAQTPKHLVRGEGQKAKLYCAPIKGHSYVFWYQQVLKNEFKFLISFQNENVFDETGMPKERFSAKCLPNSPCSLEIQATKLEDSAVYFCASSQPAGQGLFFGSGTQLSVL.

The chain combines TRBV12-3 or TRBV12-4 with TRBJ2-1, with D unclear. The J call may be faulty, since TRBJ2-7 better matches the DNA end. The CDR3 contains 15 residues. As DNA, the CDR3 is TGTGCCAGCAGTGACTTAGAGAGCTCCTACAATGAGCAGTACTTC. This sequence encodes CASSDLESSYNEQYF.

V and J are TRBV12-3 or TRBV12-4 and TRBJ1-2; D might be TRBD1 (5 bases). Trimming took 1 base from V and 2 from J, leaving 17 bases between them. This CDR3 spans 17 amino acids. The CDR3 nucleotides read TGTGCCAGCAGTTTAGGGGGGTCGGGTTTGTCGAACTATGGCTACACCTTC. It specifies CASSLGGSGLSNYGYTF.

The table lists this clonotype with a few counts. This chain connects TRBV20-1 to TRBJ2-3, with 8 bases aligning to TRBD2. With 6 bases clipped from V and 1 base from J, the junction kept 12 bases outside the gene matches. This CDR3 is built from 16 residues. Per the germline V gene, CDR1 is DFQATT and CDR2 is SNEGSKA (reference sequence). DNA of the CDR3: TGCAGTGCAACCAACCAAGGAGCGGGGGGCACAGATACGCAGTATTTT. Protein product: CSATNQGAGGTDTQYF.

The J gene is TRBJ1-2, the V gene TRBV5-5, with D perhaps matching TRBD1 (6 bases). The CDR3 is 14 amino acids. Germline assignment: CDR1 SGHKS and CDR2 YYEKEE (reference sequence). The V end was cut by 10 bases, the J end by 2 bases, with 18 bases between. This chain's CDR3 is CAVSGQPENYGYTF. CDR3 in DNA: TGTGCCGTATCTGGACAGCCCGAGAACTATGGCTACACCTTC.

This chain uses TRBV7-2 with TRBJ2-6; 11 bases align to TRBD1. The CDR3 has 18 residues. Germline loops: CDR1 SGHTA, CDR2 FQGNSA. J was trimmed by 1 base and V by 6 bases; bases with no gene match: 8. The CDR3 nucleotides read TGTGCCAGCAGTTTTGGACAGGGGGCGCTATCTGGGGCCAACGTCCTGACTTTC. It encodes CASSFGQGALSGANVLTF.

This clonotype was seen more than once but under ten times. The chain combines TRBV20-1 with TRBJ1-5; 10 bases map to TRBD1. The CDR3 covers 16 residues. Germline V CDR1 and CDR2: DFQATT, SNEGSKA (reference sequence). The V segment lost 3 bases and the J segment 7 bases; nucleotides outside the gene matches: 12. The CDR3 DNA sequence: TGCAGTGCTAGTCCCCGGGACAGGGGCTTCTCCCAGCCCCAGCATTTT. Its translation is CSASPRDRGFSQPQHF.

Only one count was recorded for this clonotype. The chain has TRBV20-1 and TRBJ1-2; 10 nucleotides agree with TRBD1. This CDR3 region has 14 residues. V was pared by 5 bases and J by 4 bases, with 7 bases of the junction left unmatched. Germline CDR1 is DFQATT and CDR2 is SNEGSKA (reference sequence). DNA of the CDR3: TGCAGTGCTTCAGACAGGGGGCTGGTCTATGGCTACACCTTC. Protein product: CSASDRGLVYGYTF.

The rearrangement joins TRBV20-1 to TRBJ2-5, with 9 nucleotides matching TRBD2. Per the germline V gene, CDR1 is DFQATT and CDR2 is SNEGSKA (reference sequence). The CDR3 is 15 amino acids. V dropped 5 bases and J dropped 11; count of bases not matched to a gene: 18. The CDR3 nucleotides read TGCAGTGCTGAGGGCTTTAGCGGGAGAGTTAATGAGCAGTACTTC. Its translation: CSAEGFSGRVNEQYF.

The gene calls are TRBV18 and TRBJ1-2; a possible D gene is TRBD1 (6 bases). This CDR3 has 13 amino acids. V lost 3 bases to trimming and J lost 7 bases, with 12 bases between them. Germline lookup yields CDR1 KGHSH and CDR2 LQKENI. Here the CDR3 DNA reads TGTGCCAGCTCACCTACAGGGTATGGTGGCTACACCTTC. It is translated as CASSPTGYGGYTF. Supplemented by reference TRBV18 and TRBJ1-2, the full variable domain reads NAGVMQNPRHLVRRRGQEARLRCSPMKGHSHVYWYRQLPEEGLKFMVYLQKENIIDESGMPKERFSAEFPKEGPSILRIQQVVRGDSAAYFCASSPTGYGGYTFGSGTRLTVV.

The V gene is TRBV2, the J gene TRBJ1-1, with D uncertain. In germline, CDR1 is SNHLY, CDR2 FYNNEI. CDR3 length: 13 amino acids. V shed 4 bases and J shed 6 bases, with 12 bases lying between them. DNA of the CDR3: TGTGCCAGCAGTGTCGGCAGCGACGCTGAAGCTTTCTTT. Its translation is CASSVGSDAEAFF.

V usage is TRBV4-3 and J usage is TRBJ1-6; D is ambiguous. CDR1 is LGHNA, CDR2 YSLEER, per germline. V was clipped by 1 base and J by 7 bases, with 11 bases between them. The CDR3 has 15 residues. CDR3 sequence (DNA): TGCGCCAGCAGCCAAGTCGGGCACGCGAATTCACCCCTCCACTTT. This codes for CASSQVGHANSPLHF.